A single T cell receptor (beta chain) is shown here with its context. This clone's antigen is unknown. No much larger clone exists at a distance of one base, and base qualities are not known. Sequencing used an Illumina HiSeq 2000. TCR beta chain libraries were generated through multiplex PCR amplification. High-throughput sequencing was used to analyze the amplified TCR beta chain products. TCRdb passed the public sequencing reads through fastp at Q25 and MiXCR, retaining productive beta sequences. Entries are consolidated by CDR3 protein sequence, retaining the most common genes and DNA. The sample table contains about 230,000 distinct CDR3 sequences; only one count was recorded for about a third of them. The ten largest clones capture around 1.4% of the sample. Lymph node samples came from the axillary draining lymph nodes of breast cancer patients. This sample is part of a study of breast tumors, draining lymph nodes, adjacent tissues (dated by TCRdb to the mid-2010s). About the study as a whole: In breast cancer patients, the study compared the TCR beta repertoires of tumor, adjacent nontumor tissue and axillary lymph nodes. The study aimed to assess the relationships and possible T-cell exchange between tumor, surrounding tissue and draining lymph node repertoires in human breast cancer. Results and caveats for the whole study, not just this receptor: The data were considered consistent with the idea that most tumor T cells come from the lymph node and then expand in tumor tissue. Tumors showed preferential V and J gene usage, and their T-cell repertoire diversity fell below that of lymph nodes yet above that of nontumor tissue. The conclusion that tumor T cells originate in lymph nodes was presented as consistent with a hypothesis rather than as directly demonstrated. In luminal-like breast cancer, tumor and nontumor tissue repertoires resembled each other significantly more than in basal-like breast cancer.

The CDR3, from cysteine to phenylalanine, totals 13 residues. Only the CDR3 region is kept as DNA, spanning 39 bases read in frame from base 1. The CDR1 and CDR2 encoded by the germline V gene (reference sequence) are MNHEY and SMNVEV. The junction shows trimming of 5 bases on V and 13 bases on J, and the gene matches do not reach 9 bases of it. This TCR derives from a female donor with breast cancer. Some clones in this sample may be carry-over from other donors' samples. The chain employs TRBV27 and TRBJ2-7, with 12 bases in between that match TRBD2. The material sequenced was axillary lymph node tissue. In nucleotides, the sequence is TGTGCCAGCAGTGGACTAGCGGGATCAACCCCTTACTTC. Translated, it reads CASSGLAGSTPYF.